One sample yielded the 18 T cell receptor beta chains listed below, sequenced in a study of blood T cell repertoires in COVID-19. Produced via immunoSEQ multiplex PCR; TCRdb's table is partial and in-frame only. This sample has around 58,000 clones, with around 93% found just once. Sequenced input: peripheral blood. The receptors come from a woman aged 55 to 70 with active or convalescent COVID-19.

The V call is TRBV30, the J call TRBJ1-5; tentative D call: TRBD1 (5 bases). The ends were cut back, 0 bases at V and 3 bases at J, with 6 bases in the middle. CDR3 size: 13 residues. Per germline, CDR1 GTSNPN and CDR2 SVGIG (reference sequence). DNA of the CDR3: TGTGCCTGGAGTGTGGGGCCCAATCAGCCCCAGCATTTT. Translating gives CAWSVGPNQPQHF.

The V and J genes are TRBV7-2 and TRBJ1-1; D is perhaps TRBD1 (6 bases). Germline assignment: CDR1 SGHTA and CDR2 FQGNSA. The CDR3 spans 17 residues. The V end lost 2 bases, the J end lost 4 bases, and 20 bases lay between the germline ends. The CDR3 spells CASSLTGSSIWGTEAFF. The CDR3 nucleotides read TGTGCCAGCAGCTTAACAGGGTCGTCAATCTGGGGCACTGAAGCTTTCTTT.

The chain recombines TRBV6-5 with TRBJ2-5; D might be TRBD1 (5 bases). CDR3 size: 15 residues. Germline CDR1 is MNHEY and CDR2 is SVGAGI. V lost 6 bases to trimming and J lost 1 base, with 15 bases between them. The CDR3 sequence: CASSVTGYSQETQYF. Written as DNA, the CDR3 is TGTGCCAGCAGCGTTACAGGTTACTCCCAAGAGACCCAGTACTTC.

This chain uses TRBV7-3 with TRBJ2-5; tentative D call: TRBD1 (6 bases). The CDR3 extends over 13 amino acids. V lost 4 bases and J lost 5, with 11 bases in between. CDR1 is SGHTA and CDR2 is FQGTGA in the germline V gene. CDR3: CASSWGHLETQYF. CDR3 coding DNA: TGTGCCAGCAGCTGGGGACATTTGGAGACCCAGTACTTC.

The chain has TRBV24-1 and TRBJ2-2; TRBD2 agrees at 7 bases. V trimming: 3 bases; J trimming: 3 bases; junction bases outside the gene matches: 6. This CDR3 has 16 amino acids. Germline loops: CDR1 KGHDR, CDR2 SFDVKD. For the CDR3, the DNA is TGTGCCACCAGTGATCGGAGCGGGGCCTACACCGGGGAGCTGTTTTTT. Protein: CATSDRSGAYTGELFF.

This clone was detected a few times. This chain uses TRBV4-1 with TRBJ1-5; D might be TRBD1 (6 bases). V was pared by 0 bases and J by 4 bases, with 10 bases between. CDR1 is MGHRA, CDR2 YSYEKL, per germline. This CDR3 is built from 15 residues. The CDR3 sequence: CASSQDARGNQPQHF. Written as DNA, the CDR3 is TGCGCCAGCAGCCAAGATGCCAGGGGTAATCAGCCCCAGCATTTT.

The V and J genes are TRBV4-2 and TRBJ1-2; TRBD1 might be the D (5 bases). Between the trimmed V and J ends, which lost 1 base and 6 bases, there was a span of 12 bases. CDR3 length equals 14 residues. Germline V lookup: CDR1 LGHNA, CDR2 YNFKEQ. CDR3 bases: TGTGCCAGCAGCCAAGTGTCAGGGTCAAATGGCTACACCTTC. It specifies CASSQVSGSNGYTF.

The genes are TRBV10-2 and TRBJ1-2; D perhaps matches TRBD1 (6 bases). The germline V and J ends were trimmed by 5 bases and 0 bases, with 16 bases remaining between them. This CDR3 comprises 16 residues. CDR1 is WSHSY, CDR2 SAAADI, per germline. The DNA of the CDR3 is TGCGCCAGCAGTAGGGACAAGGGCCTCACTAACTATGGCTACACCTTC. Protein product: CASSRDKGLTNYGYTF.

This clone was counted once. The chain employs TRBV25-1 and TRBJ1-6; TRBD1 matches 7 bases. The CDR3 runs to 17 residues. Looked up from germline, CDR1 is MGHDK and CDR2 is SYGVNS. With V trimmed by 7 bases and J by 1 base, 10 bases remained unmatched. The CDR3 DNA reads TGTGCCAGCACCTCCGGCGAGGGGGCTTCCTATAATTCACCCCTCCACTTT. Protein sequence: CASTSGEGASYNSPLHF.

About this clone itself: The same CDR3 arises from other DNA sequences in this sample as well. This chain's CDR3 is CASSGDRGTEAFF. The CDR3 DNA reads as TGTGCCAGCAGTGGGGACAGGGGCACTGAAGCTTTCTTT. V usage is TRBV2 and J usage is TRBJ1-1; TRBD1 matches at 10 bases. The CDR3 totals 13 residues. V shed 4 bases and J 4 bases; nucleotides not matched to a gene: 0. Germline CDR1 is SNHLY and CDR2 is FYNNEI.

The chain joins TRBV30 to TRBJ2-1; 9 bases map to TRBD2. The CDR3 is made up of 15 amino acids. The germline gives CDR1 GTSNPN, CDR2 SVGIG (reference sequence). Unmatched junction bases numbered 10, after V lost 3 bases and J lost 7 bases. CDR3 sequence reads: CAWSPGSGRTNEQFF. DNA for the CDR3: TGTGCCTGGAGCCCCGGGAGCGGGAGGACGAATGAGCAGTTCTTC.

DNA of the CDR3: TGTGCCAGCAGTTGGGGAGGGGGAGTAGAGCAGTTCTTC. Translation gives CASSWGGGVEQFF. The V call is TRBV6-5, the J call TRBJ2-1, with a tentative D call TRBD2 (7 bases). Germline assignment: CDR1 MNHEY and CDR2 SVGAGI. This CDR3 is 13 amino acids long. The V end was cut by 4 bases, the J end by 10 bases, with 14 bases between.

The chain is built from TRBV3-1 (or the pseudogene TRBV3-2) and TRBJ2-3; 8 positions match TRBD1. There are 15 residues in the CDR3. V lost 2 bases, J lost 3 bases, and 4 bases stayed unmatched. Per the germline V gene, CDR1 is LGHDT and CDR2 is YNNKEL (reference sequence). CDR3 DNA sequence: TGTGCCAGCAGCCAAAGACAGGGGTTAACAGATACGCAGTATTTT. Amino acid sequence: CASSQRQGLTDTQYF.

V usage is TRBV6-5 and J usage is TRBJ1-5; D is possibly TRBD1 (6 bases). Germline CDR1 is MNHEY and CDR2 is SVGAGI. The CDR3 contains 14 residues. Trimming took 8 bases from V and 3 from J, leaving 14 bases between them. The CDR3 sequence is CASGLQGYNQPQHF. For the CDR3, the DNA is TGTGCCAGCGGATTACAGGGTTACAATCAGCCCCAGCATTTT.

This chain links TRBV3-1 (or the pseudogene TRBV3-2) with TRBJ2-2; D is unclear. Deletions cut 0 bases from V and 6 bases from J, with 5 bases between. Per the germline V gene, CDR1 is LGHDT and CDR2 is YNNKEL (reference sequence). The CDR3 contains 13 residues. The CDR3 reads CASSQDLAGELFF. The CDR3 bases are TGTGCCAGCAGCCAAGATCTCGCCGGGGAGCTGTTTTTT.

The chain employs TRBV5-1 and TRBJ2-1, with a tentative D call TRBD1 (6 bases). The V gene lost 4 bases and the J gene lost 0 bases, with 11 bases spanning the gap. Germline V gene lookup returns CDR1 SGHRS and CDR2 YFSETQ. The CDR3 loop spans 15 amino acids. The CDR3 DNA reads TGCGCCAGCAGCCGGACAGAGAGCTCCTACAATGAGCAGTTCTTC. Protein sequence: CASSRTESSYNEQFF. The whole variable domain, filled in from reference TRBV5-1 and TRBJ2-1, reads KAGVTQTPRYLIKTRGQQVTLSCSPISGHRSVSWYQQTPGQGLQFLFEYFSETQRNKGNFPGRFSGRQFSNSRSEMNVSTLELGDSALYLCASSRTESSYNEQFFGPGTRLTVL.

This chain joins TRBV6-1 and TRBJ1-5; TRBD1 is a possible D gene (5 bases). V lost 2 bases to trimming and J lost 9 bases, with 14 bases between them. The CDR3 runs to 14 residues. Germline V gene data show CDR1 as MNHNS and CDR2 as SASEGT. The CDR3 loop reads CASSETAGSPPQHF. In nucleotides, the CDR3 is TGTGCCAGCAGTGAAACCGCAGGGTCTCCGCCCCAGCATTTT.

The rearrangement links TRBV3-1 (or the pseudogene TRBV3-2) to TRBJ2-5, with D perhaps TRBD2 (6 bases). Germline CDR1 is LGHDT and CDR2 is YNNKEL (reference sequence). The CDR3 sequence is 13 residues long. V was shortened by 2 bases and J by 8 bases, with 12 bases between the two germline ends. CDR3 residues: CASSQSSGTTQYF. CDR3 nucleotides: TGTGCCAGCAGCCAATCATCAGGGACTACCCAGTACTTC.